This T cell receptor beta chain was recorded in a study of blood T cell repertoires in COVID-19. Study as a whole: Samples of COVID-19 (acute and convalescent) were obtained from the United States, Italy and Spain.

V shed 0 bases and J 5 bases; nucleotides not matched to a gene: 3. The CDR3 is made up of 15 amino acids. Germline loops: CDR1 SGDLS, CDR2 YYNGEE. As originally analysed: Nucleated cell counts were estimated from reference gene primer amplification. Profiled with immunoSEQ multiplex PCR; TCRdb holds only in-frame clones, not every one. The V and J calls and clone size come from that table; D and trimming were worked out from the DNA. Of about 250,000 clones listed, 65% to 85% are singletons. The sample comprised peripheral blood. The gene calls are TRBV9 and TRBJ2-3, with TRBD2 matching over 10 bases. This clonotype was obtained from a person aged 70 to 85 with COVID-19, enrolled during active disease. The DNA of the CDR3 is TGTGCCAGCAGCGTAGTAGCGGGAGGCCGAGATACGCAGTATTTT. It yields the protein CASSVVAGGRDTQYF.